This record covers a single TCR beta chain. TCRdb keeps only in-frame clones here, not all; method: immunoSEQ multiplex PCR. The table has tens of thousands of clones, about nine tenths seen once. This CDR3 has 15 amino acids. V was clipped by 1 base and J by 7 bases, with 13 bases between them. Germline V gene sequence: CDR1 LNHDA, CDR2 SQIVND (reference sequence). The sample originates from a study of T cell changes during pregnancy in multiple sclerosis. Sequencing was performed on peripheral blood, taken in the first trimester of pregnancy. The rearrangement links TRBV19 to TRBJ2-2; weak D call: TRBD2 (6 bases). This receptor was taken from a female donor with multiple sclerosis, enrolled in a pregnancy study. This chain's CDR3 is CASSIAGDIGGELFF. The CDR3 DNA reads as TGTGCCAGTAGTATAGCGGGAGATATTGGCGGGGAGCTGTTTTTT. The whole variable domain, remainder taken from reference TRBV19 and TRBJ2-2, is DGGITQSPKYLFRKEGQNVTLSCEQNLNHDAMYWYRQDPGQGLRLIYYSQIVNDFQKGDIAEGYSVSREKKESFPLTVTSAQKNPTAFYLCASSIAGDIGGELFFGEGSRLTVL.